The 28 T cell receptor beta chains given below trace back to one sample, sequenced in a study of blood T cell repertoires in COVID-19. Using immunoSEQ multiplex PCR, the repertoire was profiled, and TCRdb retains in-frame clones only, with some absent. The sample records hundreds of thousands of clones, more than 70% being singletons. The sequencing input was peripheral blood. The receptors originated from a woman in her 30s with COVID-19, enrolled during active disease.

The rearrangement links TRBV7-8 to TRBJ1-6; 8 bases agree with TRBD1. With 4 bases clipped from V and 6 bases from J, the junction kept 5 bases outside the gene matches. CDR1 SGHVS and CDR2 FQNEAQ come from the germline V gene. The CDR3 has 15 amino acids. The CDR3 DNA sequence: TGTGCCAGCAGCTACGGGACAGGTGGTAATTCACCCCTCCACTTT. As protein: CASSYGTGGNSPLHF.

This clone showed up just once. The chain carries TRBV7-9 and TRBJ1-1; a weak D match, TRBD1 (6 bases). The germline gives CDR1 SEHNR, CDR2 FQNEAQ (reference sequence). Trimming took 4 bases from V and 0 from J, leaving 12 bases between them. The length of the CDR3 is 15 residues. The CDR3 nucleotides read TGTGCCAGCAGCTCTACGACAGGTTTGAACACTGAAGCTTTCTTT. This gives the protein CASSSTTGLNTEAFF.

The sample holds one count of this clone. The rearrangement links TRBV20-1 to TRBJ2-7, with 7 bases fitting TRBD1. Germline-derived CDR1 and CDR2 are DFQATT and SNEGSKA (reference sequence). Germline trimming cut 3 bases from V and 3 bases from J; bases unmatched to any gene: 5. This CDR3 has 13 residues. The CDR3 region is CSASRDSYYEQYF. The DNA for the CDR3 is TGCAGTGCTAGTCGGGACAGTTACTACGAGCAGTACTTC.

This clone was seen a few times. The chain has TRBV4-1 and TRBJ2-7; 10 bases align to TRBD2. In germline, CDR1 is MGHRA, CDR2 YSYEKL. V lost 2 bases and J lost 3; bases outside the gene matches: 4. This CDR3 contains 15 residues. The CDR3, as DNA: TGCGCCAGCAGCCAAACCGGGACTAGCGTCTACGAGCAGTACTTC. The encoded protein is CASSQTGTSVYEQYF.

The rearrangement joins TRBV14 to TRBJ2-3; D gene ambiguous. Germline V gene data show CDR1 as SGHDN and CDR2 as FVKESK. Trimming pared 4 bases from V and 2 bases from J, leaving 16 bases between. The CDR3 sequence is 16 residues long. CDR3 in DNA: TGTGCCAGCAGCCGATTAGACTCACGGCCCACAGATACGCAGTATTTT. This sequence encodes CASSRLDSRPTDTQYF.

V is TRBV19 and J is TRBJ1-2; D remains ambiguous. The CDR3 sequence is 13 residues long. Trimming stripped 5 bases from V and 2 bases from J, with 9 bases between. Germline V lookup: CDR1 LNHDA, CDR2 SQIVND (reference sequence). The CDR3 DNA sequence: TGTGCCAGTAGTGTACAGAGAAACTATGGCTACACCTTC. Translated, it gives CASSVQRNYGYTF. Filled out from reference TRBV19 and TRBJ1-2, the complete variable domain reads DGGITQSPKYLFRKEGQNVTLSCEQNLNHDAMYWYRQDPGQGLRLIYYSQIVNDFQKGDIAEGYSVSREKKESFPLTVTSAQKNPTAFYLCASSVQRNYGYTFGSGTRLTVV.

V and J are TRBV5-6 and TRBJ2-2; a possible D gene is TRBD2 (6 bases). Trimming left V 1 base short and J 0 bases short, with 10 bases between. The CDR3 runs to 16 residues. Germline lookup yields CDR1 SGHDT and CDR2 YYEEEE. The CDR3 DNA reads as TGTGCCAGCAGCTTGTATGGGACTTCGAACACCGGGGAGCTGTTTTTT. Its protein is CASSLYGTSNTGELFF. The full variable domain, rest sourced from reference TRBV5-6 and TRBJ2-2, is DAGVTQSPTHLIKTRGQQVTLRCSPKSGHDTVSWYQQALGQGPQFIFQYYEEEERQRGNFPDRFSGHQFPNYSSELNVNALLLGDSALYLCASSLYGTSNTGELFFGEGSRLTVL.

This clone was recorded once. The rearrangement joins TRBV29-1 to TRBJ1-1, with D unclear. V was shortened by 0 bases and J by 1 base, with 6 bases between the two germline ends. Germline V lookup: CDR1 SQVTM, CDR2 ANQGSEA. The CDR3 has 13 residues. In DNA form, the CDR3 reads TGCAGCGTTGAAGATGTGGCGAACACTGAAGCTTTCTTT. Its protein product is CSVEDVANTEAFF.

The rearrangement links TRBV28 to TRBJ2-5; maybe TRBD1 (5 bases). The CDR3 covers 15 residues. CDR1 and CDR2 from the germline V gene are MDHEN and SYDVKM. V was cut by 3 bases and J by 5 bases, with 16 bases left in between. CDR3 amino acids: CASSFSRVEWETQYF. In nucleotides, the CDR3 is TGTGCCAGCAGTTTCTCCAGGGTAGAGTGGGAGACCCAGTACTTC.

The chain carries TRBV11-3 and TRBJ2-5; possibly TRBD1 for D (6 bases). Germline CDR1 reads SGHNT; CDR2 reads YENEEA. The CDR3 covers 14 residues. Trimming shortened V by 1 base and J by 5 bases, and 11 bases separated the two germline ends. CDR3 amino acids: CASSLGGRAETQYF. The CDR3 DNA follows: TGTGCCAGCAGCTTAGGGGGGCGTGCGGAGACCCAGTACTTC.

The V and J genes are TRBV6-6 and TRBJ1-1, with 8 bases matching TRBD1. The V gene end was trimmed by 5 bases and the J gene end by 6 bases; junction bases not matched to a gene: 8. The CDR3 has 14 amino acids. Germline V lookup: CDR1 MNHNY, CDR2 SVGAGI (reference sequence). The CDR3 coding sequence is TGTGCCAGCAGTCCCTCTCAGGGGGCCGCTGAAGCTTTCTTT. It codes for CASSPSQGAAEAFF.

The V call is TRBV7-2, the J call TRBJ1-2; the match to TRBD1 covers 10 bases. Trimming removed 6 bases from V and 6 bases from J; junction bases left unmatched: 10. Germline lookup yields CDR1 SGHTA and CDR2 FQGNSA. The CDR3 length is 15 residues. The CDR3 bases are TGTGCCAGCAGTAGTGACAGGGGGCGTCAGGATGGCTACACCTTC. Translating gives CASSSDRGRQDGYTF.

The chain is built from TRBV3-1 (or the pseudogene TRBV3-2) and TRBJ2-1; the match to TRBD2 covers 7 bases. CDR1 and CDR2 (germline): LGHDT, YNNKEL (reference sequence). The CDR3 has 15 amino acids. With 1 base clipped from V and 8 bases from J, the junction kept 8 bases outside the gene matches. The CDR3 DNA reads TGTGCCAGCAGCCAAGCTAGCGGCCCTTGGGATGAGCAGTTCTTC. Translating it yields CASSQASGPWDEQFF.

V and J are TRBV7-9 and TRBJ2-1; 7 bases are shared with TRBD1. Trimming removed 5 bases from V and 10 bases from J; junction bases left unmatched: 8. Germline values: CDR1 SEHNR, CDR2 FQNEAQ (reference sequence). The CDR3 extends over 13 amino acids. The CDR3 loop is CASSRRDRNEQFF. CDR3 DNA: TGTGCCAGCAGCCGCCGGGACAGAAACGAGCAGTTCTTC.

Here the CDR3 reads CASSLAGDTEAFF. The DNA for the CDR3 is TGTGCCAGCAGCTTGGCGGGGGACACTGAAGCTTTCTTT. This chain connects TRBV5-5 to TRBJ1-1, with D perhaps TRBD1 (5 bases). V was cut by 0 bases and J by 3 bases, with 6 bases left in between. The CDR3 totals 13 residues. CDR1 and CDR2 (germline): SGHKS, YYEKEE (reference sequence).

The chain combines TRBV28 with TRBJ2-3, with TRBD2 matching 8 bases. The V and J ends lost 2 bases and 2 bases, in that order; junction bases with no gene match: 6. Germline-derived CDR1 and CDR2 are MDHEN and SYDVKM. The CDR3 consists of 16 residues. The CDR3 region is CASSLRTSGITDTQYF. The CDR3 DNA reads TGTGCCAGCAGTTTAAGAACTAGCGGTATCACAGATACGCAGTATTTT.

DNA of the CDR3: TGTGCCAGCAGCCCCCCAAGGGCGACAGGGACTTATGGCTACACCTTC. This codes for CASSPPRATGTYGYTF. The chain links TRBV21-1 to TRBJ1-2; whether TRBD1, the table's D call, matches the DNA was not checked. TRBV21-1 is termed a pseudogene. The CDR3 loop spans 16 amino acids.

This clone was counted once. V usage is TRBV6-2 or TRBV6-3 and J usage is TRBJ2-7; no clear D gene. Trimming pared 4 bases from V and 0 bases from J, leaving 13 bases between. The germline V gene has CDR1 MNHEY and CDR2 SVGEGT. This CDR3 contains 15 residues. The CDR3 DNA sequence: TGTGCCAGCAGTTCAACCGCGACATACTCCTACGAGCAGTACGTC. Amino acids: CASSSTATYSYEQYV.

The V and J genes are TRBV29-1 and TRBJ2-7; 8 bases align to TRBD1. Looked up from germline, CDR1 is SQVTM and CDR2 is ANQGSEA. Trimming took 5 bases from V and 6 from J; bases not matched to a gene: 9. The CDR3 consists of 13 residues. The chain's CDR3 is CSVLPRGLGEQYF. In nucleotides, the CDR3 is TGCAGCGTTCTCCCCAGGGGGCTGGGCGAGCAGTACTTC.

The chain couples TRBV5-1 to TRBJ1-1; 8 bases map to TRBD1. Germline CDR1 reads SGHRS; CDR2 reads YFSETQ. V was clipped by 2 bases and J by 5 bases; unmatched bases: 5. The CDR3 has 14 residues. The CDR3 sequence is CASSLQGGSTEAFF. DNA of the CDR3: TGCGCCAGCAGCTTACAGGGGGGTAGTACTGAAGCTTTCTTT.

This chain links TRBV3-1 (or the pseudogene TRBV3-2) with TRBJ2-3; possible D gene TRBD2, 6 bases. V lost 4 bases and J 1 base, leaving 18 bases between the germline ends. CDR1 and CDR2 (germline): LGHDT, YNNKEL (reference sequence). There are 17 residues in the CDR3. The CDR3 region is CASSRATEVAGTDTQYF. For the CDR3, the DNA is TGTGCCAGCAGCCGTGCCACCGAAGTAGCGGGCACAGATACGCAGTATTTT.

This clone came up once. The rearrangement links TRBV4-1 to TRBJ1-4; tentatively, D is TRBD1 (6 bases). The CDR3 is made up of 14 amino acids. Germline V gene lookup returns CDR1 MGHRA and CDR2 YSYEKL. Trimming cost V 0 bases and J 8 bases, with 10 bases left between them. CDR3 DNA: TGCGCCAGCAGCCAAGAACAGGGTTGGGAAAAACTGTTTTTT. Translation gives CASSQEQGWEKLFF.

The J gene is TRBJ1-1, the V gene TRBV11-2, with TRBD1 matching 7 bases. Trimming took 1 base from V and 4 from J; bases not matched to a gene: 6. Germline CDR1 SGHAT, CDR2 FQNNGV. The CDR3 is 15 residues long. The CDR3 loop is CASSLAMTGSTEAFF. CDR3 nucleotides: TGTGCCAGCAGCTTAGCCATGACAGGGAGCACTGAAGCTTTCTTT.

The chain recombines TRBV6-6 with TRBJ2-3; maybe TRBD2 (5 bases). The CDR3 has 13 residues. V was trimmed by 2 bases and J by 9 bases, leaving 12 bases between them. Germline V gene data show CDR1 as MNHNY and CDR2 as SVGAGI (reference sequence). CDR3 DNA sequence: TGTGCCAGCAGTTACCCCGGAGGCTACACGCAGTATTTT. Translation gives CASSYPGGYTQYF.

The gene calls are TRBV2 and TRBJ2-2; 10 nucleotides align to TRBD1. The CDR3 sequence is 17 residues long. Germline lookup yields CDR1 SNHLY and CDR2 FYNNEI. Losses at the gene ends were 5 bases for V and 5 bases for J; bases not matched to a gene: 11. The CDR3 nucleotides read TGTGCCAGCAGTCCCCGGACAGGGGGATCTGTGACCGGGGAGCTGTTTTTT. Residues: CASSPRTGGSVTGELFF.

The gene calls are TRBV19 and TRBJ1-6; D possibly corresponds to TRBD1 (6 bases). The CDR3 has 17 amino acids. Trimming stripped 3 bases from V and 1 base from J, with 13 bases between. Germline lookup yields CDR1 LNHDA and CDR2 SQIVND (reference sequence). Written as DNA, the CDR3 is TGTGCCAGTAGTATTTGGGCAGGGGAATCCTATAATTCACCCCTCCACTTT. The encoded protein is CASSIWAGESYNSPLHF.

The chain recombines TRBV5-6 with TRBJ2-1, with 7 bases fitting TRBD2. Germline CDR1 and CDR2: SGHDT and YYEEEE. With V trimmed by 0 bases and J by 10 bases, 7 bases remained unmatched. The CDR3 covers 14 residues. This chain's CDR3 is CASSLVVYGGEQFF. DNA for the CDR3: TGTGCCAGCAGCTTGGTAGTTTACGGGGGGGAGCAGTTCTTC.

J is TRBJ1-3 and V is TRBV6-6, with D hard to call. V was trimmed by 2 bases and J by 0 bases, leaving 11 bases between them. In germline, CDR1 is MNHNY, CDR2 SVGAGI (reference sequence). The CDR3 loop spans 16 amino acids. CDR3 in DNA: TGTGCCAGCAGTTACAACAGCAAAACCTCTGGAAACACCATATATTTT. This encodes CASSYNSKTSGNTIYF.